The present T cell receptor (beta chain) was sequenced within a study of cytomegalovirus exposure and HLA in healthy donors. Study results and limitations: There were three CMV-associated chains whose specificity for CMV antigens was confirmed in vitro.

Healthy individuals who donated bone marrow served as the donors. Amplification used 60 Vbeta primers and 13 Jbeta primers. The method was immunoSEQ multiplex PCR; TCRdb's version includes in-frame clones alone and lacks a portion of them. The listing records about 42,000 clones. CDR1 and CDR2 (germline): SGHTA, FQGTGA. Trimming removed 4 bases from V and 0 bases from J, with 10 bases in between. The CDR3 is made up of 14 amino acids. Concerning this clone itself: Antigen unknown.

The receptor was isolated from a man aged 25-45 years in good health and CMV-seronegative. The specimen was PBMCs. The gene calls are TRBV7-3 and TRBJ2-7; possible D gene TRBD1, 5 bases. CDR3 loop: CASSSTGFSYEQYF. The CDR3 DNA sequence: TGTGCCAGCAGCTCCACAGGATTCTCCTACGAGCAGTACTTC.